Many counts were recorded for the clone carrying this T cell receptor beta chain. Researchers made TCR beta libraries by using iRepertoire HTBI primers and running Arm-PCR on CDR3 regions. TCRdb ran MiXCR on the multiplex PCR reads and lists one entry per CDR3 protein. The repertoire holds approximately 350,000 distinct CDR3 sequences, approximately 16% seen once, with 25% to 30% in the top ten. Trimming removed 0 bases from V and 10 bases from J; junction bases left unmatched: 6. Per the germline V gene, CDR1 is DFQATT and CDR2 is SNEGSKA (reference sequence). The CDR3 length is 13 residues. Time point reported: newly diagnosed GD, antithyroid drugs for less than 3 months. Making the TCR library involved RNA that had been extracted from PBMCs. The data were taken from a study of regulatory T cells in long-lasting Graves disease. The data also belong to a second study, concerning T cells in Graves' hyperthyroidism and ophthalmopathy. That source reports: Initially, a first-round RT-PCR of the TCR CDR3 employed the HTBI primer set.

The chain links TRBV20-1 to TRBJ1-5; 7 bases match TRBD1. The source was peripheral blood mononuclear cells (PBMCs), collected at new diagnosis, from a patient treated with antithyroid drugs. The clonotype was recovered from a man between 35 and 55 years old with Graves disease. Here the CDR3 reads CSARDAGTAPQHF. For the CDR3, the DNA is TGCAGTGCTAGAGACGCCGGGACAGCCCCCCAGCATTTT.